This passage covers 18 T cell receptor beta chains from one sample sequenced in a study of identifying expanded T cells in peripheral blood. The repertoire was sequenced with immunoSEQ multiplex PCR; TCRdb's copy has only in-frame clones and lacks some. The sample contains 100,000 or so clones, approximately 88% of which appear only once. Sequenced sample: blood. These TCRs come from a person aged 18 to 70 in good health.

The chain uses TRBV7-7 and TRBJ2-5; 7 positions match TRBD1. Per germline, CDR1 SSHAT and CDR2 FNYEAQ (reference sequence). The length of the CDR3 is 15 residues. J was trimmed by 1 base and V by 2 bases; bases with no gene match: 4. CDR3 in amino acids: CASSLKWTGQETQYF. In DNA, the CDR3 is TGTGCCAGCAGCTTAAAATGGACAGGCCAAGAGACCCAGTACTTC.

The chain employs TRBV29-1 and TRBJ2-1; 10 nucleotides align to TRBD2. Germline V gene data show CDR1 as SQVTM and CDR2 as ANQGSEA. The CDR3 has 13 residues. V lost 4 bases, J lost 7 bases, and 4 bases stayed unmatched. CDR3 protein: CSVAAGGLNEQFF. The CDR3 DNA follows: TGCAGCGTTGCAGCGGGAGGGTTAAATGAGCAGTTCTTC.

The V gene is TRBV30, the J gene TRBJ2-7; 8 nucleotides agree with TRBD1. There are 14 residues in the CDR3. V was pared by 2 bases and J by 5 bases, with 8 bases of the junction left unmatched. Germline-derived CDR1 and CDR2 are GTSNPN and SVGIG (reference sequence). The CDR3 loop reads CAWSWGQGANEQYF. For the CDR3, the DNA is TGTGCCTGGAGTTGGGGGCAGGGGGCGAACGAGCAGTACTTC.

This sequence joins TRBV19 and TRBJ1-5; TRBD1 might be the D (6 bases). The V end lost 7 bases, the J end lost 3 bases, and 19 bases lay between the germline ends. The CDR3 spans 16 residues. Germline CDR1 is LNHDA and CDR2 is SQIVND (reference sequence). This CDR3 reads CASTQPLGQINQPQHF. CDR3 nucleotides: TGTGCCAGTACCCAACCGCTCGGACAGATCAATCAGCCCCAGCATTTT.

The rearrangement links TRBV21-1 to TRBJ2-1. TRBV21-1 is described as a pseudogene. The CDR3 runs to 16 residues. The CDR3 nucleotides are TGTGCCAGCAGCAAAGGGCTTGTAGTAGCCTACAATGAGCAGTTCTTC. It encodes CASSKGLVVAYNEQFF.

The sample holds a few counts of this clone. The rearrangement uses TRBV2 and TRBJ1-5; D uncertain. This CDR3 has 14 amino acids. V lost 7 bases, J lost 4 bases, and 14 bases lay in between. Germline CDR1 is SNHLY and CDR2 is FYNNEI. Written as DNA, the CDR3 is TGTGCCAGCACCACAGTGCCGGGGAATCAGCCCCAGCATTTT. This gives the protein CASTTVPGNQPQHF.

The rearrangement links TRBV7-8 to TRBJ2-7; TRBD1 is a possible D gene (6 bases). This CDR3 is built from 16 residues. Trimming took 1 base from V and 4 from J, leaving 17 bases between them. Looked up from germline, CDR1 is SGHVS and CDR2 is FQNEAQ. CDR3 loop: CASSLVGSGALYEQYF. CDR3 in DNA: TGTGCCAGCAGCTTAGTTGGGTCAGGGGCCTTGTACGAGCAGTACTTC.

The CDR3 DNA reads TGTGCCAGCACCCTAGCGGCTGCAACTAATGAAAAACTGTTTTTT. It encodes CASTLAAATNEKLFF. The V and J genes are TRBV6-6 and TRBJ1-4; D is undetermined. Trimming shortened V by 7 bases and J by 0 bases, and 12 bases separated the two germline ends. CDR1 MNHNY and CDR2 SVGAGI come from the germline V gene (reference sequence). CDR3 length: 15 amino acids.

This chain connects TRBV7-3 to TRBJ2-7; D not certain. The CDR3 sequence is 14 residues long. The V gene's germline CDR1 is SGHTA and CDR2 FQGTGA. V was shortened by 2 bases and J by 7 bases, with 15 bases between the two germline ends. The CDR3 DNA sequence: TGTGCCAGCAGCTTAGGCCCAGGTAGTTATGAGCAGTACTTC. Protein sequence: CASSLGPGSYEQYF.

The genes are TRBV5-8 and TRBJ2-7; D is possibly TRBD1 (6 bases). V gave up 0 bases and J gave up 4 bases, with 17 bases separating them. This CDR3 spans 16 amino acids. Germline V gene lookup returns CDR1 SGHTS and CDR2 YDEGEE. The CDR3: CASSLGTAGADYEQYF. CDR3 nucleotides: TGTGCCAGCAGCTTGGGGACAGCCGGGGCTGATTACGAGCAGTACTTC.

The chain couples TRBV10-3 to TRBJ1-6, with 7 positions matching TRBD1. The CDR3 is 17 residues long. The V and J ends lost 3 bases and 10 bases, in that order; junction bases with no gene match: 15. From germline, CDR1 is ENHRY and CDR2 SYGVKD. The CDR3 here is CAISELMRGLTGSPLHF. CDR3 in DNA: TGTGCCATCAGTGAATTGATGAGGGGGCTAACCGGCTCACCCCTCCACTTT.

CDR3 DNA: TGCGCCAGCACCGGACTAGCGGGAGGGTCAAATGAGCAGTTCTTC. It yields the protein CASTGLAGGSNEQFF. The V call is TRBV5-1, the J call TRBJ2-1; 15 bases fit TRBD2. This CDR3 spans 15 amino acids. Germline V lookup: CDR1 SGHRS, CDR2 YFSETQ. J lost 7 bases, V lost 6 bases, and 5 bases had no gene match. The complete variable domain, with remaining parts taken from reference TRBV5-1 and TRBJ2-1, reads KAGVTQTPRYLIKTRGQQVTLSCSPISGHRSVSWYQQTPGQGLQFLFEYFSETQRNKGNFPGRFSGRQFSNSRSEMNVSTLELGDSALYLCASTGLAGGSNEQFFGPGTRLTVL.

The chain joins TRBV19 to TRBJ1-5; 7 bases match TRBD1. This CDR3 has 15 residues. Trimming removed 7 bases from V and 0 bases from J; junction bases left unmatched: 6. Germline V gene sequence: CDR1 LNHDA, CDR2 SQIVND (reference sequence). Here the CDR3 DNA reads TGTGCCAGTAAAACAGGGGAATATAGCAATCAGCCCCAGCATTTT. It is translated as CASKTGEYSNQPQHF.

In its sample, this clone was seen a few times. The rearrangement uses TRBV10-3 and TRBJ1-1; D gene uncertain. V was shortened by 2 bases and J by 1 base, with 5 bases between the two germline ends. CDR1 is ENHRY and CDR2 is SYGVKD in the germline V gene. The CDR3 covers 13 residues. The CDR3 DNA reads TGTGCCATCAGTGAGAACGGGAACACTGAAGCTTTCTTT. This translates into CAISENGNTEAFF.

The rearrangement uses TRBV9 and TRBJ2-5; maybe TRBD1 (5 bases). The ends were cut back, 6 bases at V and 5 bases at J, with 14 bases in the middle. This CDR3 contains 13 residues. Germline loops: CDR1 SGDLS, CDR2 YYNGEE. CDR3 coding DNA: TGTGCCAGCACCCAAGGGGTTGGGGAGACCCAGTACTTC. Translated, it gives CASTQGVGETQYF.

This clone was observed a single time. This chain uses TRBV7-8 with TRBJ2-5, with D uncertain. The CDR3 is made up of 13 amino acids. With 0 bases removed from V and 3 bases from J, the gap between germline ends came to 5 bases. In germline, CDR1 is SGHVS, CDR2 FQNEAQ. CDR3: CASSLAREETQYF. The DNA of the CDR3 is TGTGCCAGCAGCTTAGCTAGGGAAGAGACCCAGTACTTC.

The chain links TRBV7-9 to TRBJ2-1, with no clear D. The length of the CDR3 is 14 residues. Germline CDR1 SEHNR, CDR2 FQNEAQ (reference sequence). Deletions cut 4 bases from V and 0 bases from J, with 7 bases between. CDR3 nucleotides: TGTGCCAGCAGCTCCCCGAGCTCCTACAATGAGCAGTTCTTC. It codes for CASSSPSSYNEQFF.

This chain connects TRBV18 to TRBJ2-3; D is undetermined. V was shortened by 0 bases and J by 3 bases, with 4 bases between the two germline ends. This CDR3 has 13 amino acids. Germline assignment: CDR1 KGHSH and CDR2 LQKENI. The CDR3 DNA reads TGTGCCAGCTCACCACCGGTGACAGATACGCAGTATTTT. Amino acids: CASSPPVTDTQYF.